This T cell receptor beta chain comes out of a study of T cells in Graves' hyperthyroidism and ophthalmopathy. Germline loops: CDR1 MGHDK, CDR2 SYGVNS. With 5 bases removed from V and 0 bases from J, the gap between germline ends came to 5 bases. This CDR3 spans 13 amino acids. The study, taken as a whole, reports: For ophthalmopathy, model prediction preceded onset by a median about 6 months.

TCR beta CDR3 region amplification was performed from RNA transcripts. Using the HTBI primer set, a first-round RT-PCR was run on the TCR CDR3. MiXCR, run by TCRdb on the multiplex PCR reads, gives a single entry per CDR3 protein. The table records hundreds of thousands of distinct CDR3 sequences, 14% to 15% of them present only once. This clonotype was detected ten times or more. Its target is unknown. Patients were excluded for uncontrolled infection, other autoimmune disease, pregnancy or lactation. The PBMCs were taken from about 10 ml of fresh peripheral blood. This clonotype was obtained from a young man with Graves' ophthalmopathy. Sequenced input: blood. The chain employs TRBV25-1 and TRBJ1-3; D not certain. The DNA for the CDR3 is TGTGCCAGCAGTACCTTCTCTGGAAACACCATATATTTT. Protein sequence: CASSTFSGNTIYF.